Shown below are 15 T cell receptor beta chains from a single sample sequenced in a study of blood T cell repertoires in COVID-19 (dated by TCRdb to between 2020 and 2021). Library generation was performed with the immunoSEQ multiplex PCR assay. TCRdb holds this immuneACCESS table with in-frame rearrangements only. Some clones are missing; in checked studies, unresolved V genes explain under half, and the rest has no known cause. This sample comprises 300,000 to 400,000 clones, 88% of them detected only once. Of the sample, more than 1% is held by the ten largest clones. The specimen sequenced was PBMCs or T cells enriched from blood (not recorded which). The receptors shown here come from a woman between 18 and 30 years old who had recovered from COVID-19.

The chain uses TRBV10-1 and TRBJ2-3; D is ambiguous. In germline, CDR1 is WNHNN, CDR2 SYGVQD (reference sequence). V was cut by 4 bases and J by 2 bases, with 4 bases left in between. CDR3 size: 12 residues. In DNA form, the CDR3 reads TGCGCCAGCAGTGCAGACACAGATACGCAGTATTTT. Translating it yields CASSADTDTQYF.

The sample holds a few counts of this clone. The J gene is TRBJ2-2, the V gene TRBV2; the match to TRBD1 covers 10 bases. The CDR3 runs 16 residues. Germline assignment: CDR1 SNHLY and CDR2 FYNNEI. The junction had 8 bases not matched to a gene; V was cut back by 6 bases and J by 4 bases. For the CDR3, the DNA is TGTGCCAGCAGCGCGAGACAGGGGGCAATCACCGGGGAGCTGTTTTTT. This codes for CASSARQGAITGELFF.

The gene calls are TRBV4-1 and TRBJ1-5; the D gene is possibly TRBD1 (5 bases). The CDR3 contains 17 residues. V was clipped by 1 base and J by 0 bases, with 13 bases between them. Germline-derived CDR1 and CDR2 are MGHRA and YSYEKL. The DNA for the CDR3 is TGCGCCAGCAGCCAAGGAAGGGGTAAGTATAGCAATCAGCCCCAGCATTTT. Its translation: CASSQGRGKYSNQPQHF.

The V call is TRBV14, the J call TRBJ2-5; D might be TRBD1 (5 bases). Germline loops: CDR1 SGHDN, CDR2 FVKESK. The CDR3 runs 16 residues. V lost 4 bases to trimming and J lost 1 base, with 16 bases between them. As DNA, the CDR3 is TGTGCCAGCAGCCTAAGTCGACAGATCCCCCAAGAGACCCAGTACTTC. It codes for CASSLSRQIPQETQYF.

DNA of the CDR3: TGTGCCAGCAGCTTAAACGCGATGGCTAGCGGGGGACAGGCGCAGTATTTT. Residues: CASSLNAMASGGQAQYF. The chain couples TRBV7-3 to TRBJ2-3, with 10 bases aligning to TRBD2. This CDR3 contains 17 residues. Germline CDR1 is SGHTA and CDR2 is FQGTGA. Trimming took 1 base from V and 10 from J; bases not matched to a gene: 14.

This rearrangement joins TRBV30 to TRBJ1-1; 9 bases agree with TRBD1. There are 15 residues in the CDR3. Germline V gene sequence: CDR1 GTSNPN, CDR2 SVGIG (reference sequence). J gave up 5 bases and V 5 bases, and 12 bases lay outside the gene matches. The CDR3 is CAWQDSGTGQTEAFF. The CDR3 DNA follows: TGTGCCTGGCAAGATTCCGGGACAGGGCAGACTGAAGCTTTCTTT.

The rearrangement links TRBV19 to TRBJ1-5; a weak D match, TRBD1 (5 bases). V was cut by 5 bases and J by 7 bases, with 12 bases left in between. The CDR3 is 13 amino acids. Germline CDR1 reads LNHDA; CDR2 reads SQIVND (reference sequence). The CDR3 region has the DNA TGTGCCAGTAGTCAGGGTTTTGGCCAGCCCCAGCATTTT. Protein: CASSQGFGQPQHF.

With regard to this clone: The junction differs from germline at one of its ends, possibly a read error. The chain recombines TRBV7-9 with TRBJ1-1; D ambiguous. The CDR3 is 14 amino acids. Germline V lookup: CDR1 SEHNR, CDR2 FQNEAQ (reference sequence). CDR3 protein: CASSLPPPNSEAFF. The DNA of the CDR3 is TGTGCCAGCAGCTTACCGCCGCCGAACTCTGAAGCTTTCTTT.

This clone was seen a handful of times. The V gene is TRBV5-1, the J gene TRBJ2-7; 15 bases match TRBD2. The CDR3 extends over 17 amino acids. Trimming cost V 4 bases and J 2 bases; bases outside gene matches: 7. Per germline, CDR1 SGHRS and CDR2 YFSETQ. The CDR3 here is CASSPGLAGGPPYEQYF. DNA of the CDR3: TGCGCCAGCAGCCCGGGACTAGCGGGGGGCCCTCCCTACGAGCAGTACTTC.

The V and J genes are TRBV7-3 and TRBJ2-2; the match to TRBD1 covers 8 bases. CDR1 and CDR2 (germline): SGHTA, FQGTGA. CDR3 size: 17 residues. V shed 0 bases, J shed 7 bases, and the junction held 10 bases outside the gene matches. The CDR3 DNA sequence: TGTGCCAGCAGCTTAACTTCTCAGGGGGCCAGGAACGGGGAGCTGTTTTTT. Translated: CASSLTSQGARNGELFF.

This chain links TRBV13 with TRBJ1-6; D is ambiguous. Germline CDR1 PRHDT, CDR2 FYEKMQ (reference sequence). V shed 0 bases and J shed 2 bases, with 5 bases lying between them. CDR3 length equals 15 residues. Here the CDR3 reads CASSLGGAYNSPLHF. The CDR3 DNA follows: TGTGCCAGCAGCTTAGGGGGAGCCTATAATTCACCCCTCCACTTT.

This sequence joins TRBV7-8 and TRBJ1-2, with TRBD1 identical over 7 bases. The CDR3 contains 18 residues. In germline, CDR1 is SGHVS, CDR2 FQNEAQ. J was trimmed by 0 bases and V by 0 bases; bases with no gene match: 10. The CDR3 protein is CASSLALTHRGSNYGYTF. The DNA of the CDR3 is TGTGCCAGCAGCTTAGCCCTCACTCACAGGGGCTCTAACTATGGCTACACCTTC.

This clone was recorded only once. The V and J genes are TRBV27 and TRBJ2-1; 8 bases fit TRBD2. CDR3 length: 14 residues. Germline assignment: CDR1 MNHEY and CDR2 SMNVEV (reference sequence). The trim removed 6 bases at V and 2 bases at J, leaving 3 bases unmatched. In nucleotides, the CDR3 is TGTGCCAGCAGAAACGGGGGGGCCTACAATGAGCAGTTCTTC. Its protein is CASRNGGAYNEQFF.

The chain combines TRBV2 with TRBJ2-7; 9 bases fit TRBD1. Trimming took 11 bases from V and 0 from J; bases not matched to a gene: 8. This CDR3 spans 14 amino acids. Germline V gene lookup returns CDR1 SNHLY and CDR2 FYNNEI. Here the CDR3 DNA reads TGTGCCGCTTTTCAGGGACAGGGCTCCTACGAGCAGTACTTC. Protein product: CAAFQGQGSYEQYF.

This chain's CDR3 is CASSQVGGQGWAGELFF. Here the CDR3 DNA reads TGTGCCAGCAGCCAAGTTGGCGGACAGGGGTGGGCCGGGGAGCTGTTTTTT. This sequence joins TRBV4-2 and TRBJ2-2; 9 bases fit TRBD1. The V gene end was trimmed by 1 base and the J gene end by 6 bases; junction bases not matched to a gene: 9. The CDR3 spans 17 residues. CDR1 is LGHNA, CDR2 YNFKEQ, per germline.